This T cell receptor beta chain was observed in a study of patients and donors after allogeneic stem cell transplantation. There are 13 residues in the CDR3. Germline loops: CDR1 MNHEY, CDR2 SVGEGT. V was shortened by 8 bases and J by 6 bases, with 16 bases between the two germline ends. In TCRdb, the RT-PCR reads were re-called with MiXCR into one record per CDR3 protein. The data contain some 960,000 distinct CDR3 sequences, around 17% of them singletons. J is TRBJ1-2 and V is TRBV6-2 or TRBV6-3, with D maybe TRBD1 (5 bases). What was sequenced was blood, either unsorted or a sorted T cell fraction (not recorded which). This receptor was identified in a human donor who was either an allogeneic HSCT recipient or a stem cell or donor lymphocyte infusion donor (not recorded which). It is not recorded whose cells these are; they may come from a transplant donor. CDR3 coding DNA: TGTGCCAGCCGGAGGGGCAGGGAGGATGGCTACACCTTC. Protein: CASRRGREDGYTF.